This T cell receptor (beta chain) was recovered during a study of cytomegalovirus exposure and HLA in healthy donors. The V end lost 2 bases, the J end lost 1 base, and 9 bases lay between the germline ends. CDR1 SGHTA and CDR2 FQGNSA come from the germline V gene. CDR3 size: 14 residues. Researchers ran the PCR with 60 Vbeta and 13 Jbeta primers. Here immunoSEQ multiplex PCR was the method, and the copy in TCRdb shows in-frame clones only, minus some. The table shows fewer than 200,000 clones, with roughly 84% occurring only once. As regards this clone: Its target is not known.

General observations from the study: Later work associated 17,000 or so TCR beta sequences with HLA alleles at 0.05 false discovery rate.

The sequenced sample was PBMCs. The sequence came from a male donor in good health and CMV-seronegative. This chain links TRBV7-2 with TRBJ2-7; D gene ambiguous. The CDR3 loop is CASSLRASSYEQYF. CDR3 coding DNA: TGTGCCAGCAGCTTAAGAGCATCATCCTACGAGCAGTACTTC.